A single sample gave rise to the 10 T cell receptor beta chains below, sequenced in a study of spatial heterogeneity in lung cancer. The sample's time point: sample taken at primary tumor resection. Study results and limitations: Tumors with more nonsynonymous mutations had more expanded intratumoral alpha and beta TCRs.

The antigens for these receptors are not known. Via MiXCR, TCRdb re-called the 5' RACE reads, giving one row per CDR3 protein. The repertoire holds around 2,800 distinct CDR3 sequences, with 10% as singletons. Sequenced here: lung tumor tissue, sampled at surgery. The receptors originated from a female donor with early-stage non-small cell lung cancer.

This clonotype was seen at least ten times. The rearrangement joins TRBV6-6 to TRBJ2-3, with 8 bases identical to TRBD2. This CDR3 has 16 residues. V dropped 5 bases and J dropped 4; count of bases not matched to a gene: 11. Germline CDR1 is MNHNY and CDR2 is SVGAGI (reference sequence). The DNA of the CDR3 is TGTGCCAGCAGTCAAGAGCGGGGGAGAAACCCAGATACGCAGTATTTT. This gives the protein CASSQERGRNPDTQYF.

This clonotype is categorized as medium-sized. The CDR3 sequence: CASRPGQGAAKNIQYF. In DNA form, the CDR3 reads TGCGCCAGCAGGCCGGGACAGGGGGCAGCCAAAAACATTCAGTACTTC. The genes are TRBV5-1 and TRBJ2-4; 12 bases fit TRBD1. Germline V gene lookup returns CDR1 SGHRS and CDR2 YFSETQ. CDR3 length: 16 residues. V gave up 5 bases and J gave up 0 bases; unmatched junction bases: 3.

This clonotype is categorized as medium-sized. The CDR3 DNA is TGTGCCAGCAGCTTACGGGGACTCGAGCAGTACTTC. Protein: CASSLRGLEQYF. The chain recombines TRBV7-2 with TRBJ2-7; tentative D call: TRBD2 (6 bases). The germline gives CDR1 SGHTA, CDR2 FQGNSA. The ends were cut back, 2 bases at V and 6 bases at J, with 8 bases in the middle. This CDR3 contains 12 residues. Drawing the rest from reference TRBV7-2 and TRBJ2-7, the complete variable domain is GAGVSQSPSNKVTEKGKDVELRCDPISGHTALYWYRQSLGQGLEFLIYFQGNSAPDKSGLPSDRFSAERTGGSVSTLTIQRTQQEDSAVYLCASSLRGLEQYFGPGTRLTVT.

This clonotype is labeled as medium-sized. This rearrangement joins TRBV11-3 to TRBJ2-3; TRBD2 aligns across 7 bases. V dropped 1 base and J dropped 3; count of bases not matched to a gene: 4. There are 15 residues in the CDR3. Germline lookup yields CDR1 SGHNT and CDR2 YENEEA. CDR3 coding DNA: TGTGCCAGCAGCTTAGGGGCGGGAGAAACAGATACGCAGTATTTT. This gives the protein CASSLGAGETDTQYF.

This clonotype counts as medium-sized. CDR3 DNA: TGCAGTGCCATACAGGGGGCGGAAGGAGAGACCCAGTACTTC. This encodes CSAIQGAEGETQYF. This chain links TRBV20-1 with TRBJ2-5; TRBD1 aligns across 9 bases. With 6 bases clipped from V and 4 bases from J, the junction kept 9 bases outside the gene matches. CDR3 length: 14 amino acids. Germline lookup yields CDR1 DFQATT and CDR2 SNEGSKA (reference sequence).

By share of the sample, this clonotype is medium-sized. The chain couples TRBV2 to TRBJ2-1, with TRBD1 matching over 7 bases. The length of the CDR3 is 13 residues. Germline assignment: CDR1 SNHLY and CDR2 FYNNEI. V was pared by 5 bases and J by 7 bases, with 5 bases of the junction left unmatched. DNA of the CDR3: TGTGCCAGCAGTCGACAGGGTATGAATGAGCAGTTCTTC. Protein product: CASSRQGMNEQFF.

This clonotype is medium-sized (0.01 to 0.1%) in the sample. The chain recombines TRBV20-1 with TRBJ2-7, with D maybe TRBD2 (6 bases). The V end lost 5 bases, the J end lost 0 bases, and 14 bases lay between the germline ends. The CDR3 totals 14 residues. Per the germline V gene, CDR1 is DFQATT and CDR2 is SNEGSKA (reference sequence). CDR3 bases: TGCAGTGCTCACCGGGACGGGAGCTCCTACGAGCAGTACTTC. Translating it yields CSAHRDGSSYEQYF.

This clonotype is judged medium-sized. This chain connects TRBV12-3 or TRBV12-4 to TRBJ1-2; maybe TRBD1 (6 bases). V lost 6 bases and J 4 bases, leaving 15 bases between the germline ends. This CDR3 is 14 amino acids long. In DNA form, the CDR3 reads TGTGCCAGCAGCGTAACAGGGCGAGTCTATGGCTACACCTTC. This translates into CASSVTGRVYGYTF.

This clonotype was seen ten or more times. V usage is TRBV12-3 or TRBV12-4 and J usage is TRBJ2-1, with 9 bases fitting TRBD2. With V trimmed by 2 bases and J by 6 bases, 2 bases remained unmatched. CDR3 length: 14 residues. Written as DNA, the CDR3 is TGTGCCAGCAGTTTAAGTAGCGGGGGCAATGAGCAGTTCTTC. This gives the protein CASSLSSGGNEQFF.

This clonotype rates as medium-sized. This chain connects TRBV7-8 to TRBJ2-3, with TRBD2 as a possible D gene (6 bases). Germline CDR1 and CDR2: SGHVS and FQNEAQ. This CDR3 is built from 17 residues. V dropped 1 base and J dropped 1 base, with 15 bases sitting between them. The CDR3 region is CASSLEMRAGRTDTQYF. The DNA of the CDR3 is TGTGCCAGCAGCTTAGAGATGCGGGCGGGGCGCACAGATACGCAGTATTTT. The full variable domain, with the rest looked up from reference TRBV7-8 and TRBJ2-3, is GAGVSQSPRYKVAKRGQDVALRCDPISGHVSLFWYQQALGQGPEFLTYFQNEAQLDKSGLPSDRFFAERPEGSVSTLKIQRTQQEDSAVYLCASSLEMRAGRTDTQYFGPGTRLTVL.